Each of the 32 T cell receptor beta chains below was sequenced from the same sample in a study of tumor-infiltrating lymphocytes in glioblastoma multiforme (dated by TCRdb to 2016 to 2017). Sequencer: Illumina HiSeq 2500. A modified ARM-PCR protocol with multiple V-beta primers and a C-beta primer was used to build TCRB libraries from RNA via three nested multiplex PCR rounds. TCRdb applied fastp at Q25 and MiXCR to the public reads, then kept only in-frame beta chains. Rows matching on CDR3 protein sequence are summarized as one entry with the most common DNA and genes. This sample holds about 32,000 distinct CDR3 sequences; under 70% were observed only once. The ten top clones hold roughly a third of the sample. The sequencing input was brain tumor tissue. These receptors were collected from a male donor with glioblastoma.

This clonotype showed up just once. This chain's CDR3 is CANILSRGAGGNFGANVLTF. In DNA form, the CDR3 reads TGTGCCAACATTCTCTCCCGAGGCGCGGGAGGAAACTTTGGAGCCAACGTCCTGACTTTC. This chain uses TRBV12-3 or TRBV12-4 with TRBJ2-6, with 8 bases lining up with TRBD2. The CDR3 is 20 amino acids. The V gene end was trimmed by 10 bases and the J gene end by 7 bases; junction bases not matched to a gene: 27.

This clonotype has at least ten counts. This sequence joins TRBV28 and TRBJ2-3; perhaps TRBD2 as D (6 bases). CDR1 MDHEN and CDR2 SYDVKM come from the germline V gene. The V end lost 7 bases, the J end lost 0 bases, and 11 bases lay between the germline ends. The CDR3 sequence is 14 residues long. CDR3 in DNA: TGTGCCAGCATTGTGGGAGGTAGCACAGATACGCAGTATTTT. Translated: CASIVGGSTDTQYF. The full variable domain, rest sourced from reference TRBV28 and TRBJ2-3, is DVKVTQSSRYLVKRTGEKVFLECVQDMDHENMFWYRQDPGLGLRLIYFSYDVKMKEKGDIPEGYSVSREKKERFSLILESASTNQTSMYLCASIVGGSTDTQYFGPGTRLTVL.

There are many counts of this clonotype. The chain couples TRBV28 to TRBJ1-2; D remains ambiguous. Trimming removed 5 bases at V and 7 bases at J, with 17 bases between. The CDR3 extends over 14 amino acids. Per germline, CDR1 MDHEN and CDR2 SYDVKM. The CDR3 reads CASSPAWSFIGYTF. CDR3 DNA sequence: TGTGCCAGCAGTCCAGCTTGGTCCTTTATTGGCTACACCTTC.

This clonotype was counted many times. The CDR3 is CAIARTQVPDTQYF. DNA of the CDR3: TGTGCCATCGCTCGAACCCAGGTTCCAGATACGCAGTATTTT. The chain joins TRBV10-3 to TRBJ2-3; D uncertain. The CDR3 spans 14 residues. CDR1 and CDR2 (germline): ENHRY, SYGVKD. Trimming stripped 8 bases from V and 4 bases from J, with 16 bases between.

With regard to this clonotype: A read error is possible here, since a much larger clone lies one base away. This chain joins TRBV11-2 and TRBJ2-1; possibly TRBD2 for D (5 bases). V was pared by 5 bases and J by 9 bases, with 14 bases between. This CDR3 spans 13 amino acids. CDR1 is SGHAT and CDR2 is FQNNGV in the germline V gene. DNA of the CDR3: TGTGCCAGCAGCGTCGAGAGGGATGCTGAGCAGTTCTTC. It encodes CASSVERDAEQFF.

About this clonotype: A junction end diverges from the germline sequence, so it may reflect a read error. The CDR3 loop reads CAGSKETGITSPLRF. CDR3 nucleotide sequence: TGTGCCGGCAGTAAAGAGACAGGGATAACTTCACCCCTCCGCTTT. The rearrangement joins TRBV27 to TRBJ1-6; 7 bases fit TRBD1. The CDR3 covers 15 residues. CDR1 MNHEY and CDR2 SMNVEV come from the germline V gene (reference sequence).

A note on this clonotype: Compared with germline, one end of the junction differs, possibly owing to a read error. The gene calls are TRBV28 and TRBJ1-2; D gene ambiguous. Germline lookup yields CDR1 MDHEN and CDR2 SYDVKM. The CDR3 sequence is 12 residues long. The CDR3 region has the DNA TGTGCCAGCAGTCAACAGAGCCATGGTTACACCTTC. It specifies CASSQQSHGYTF.

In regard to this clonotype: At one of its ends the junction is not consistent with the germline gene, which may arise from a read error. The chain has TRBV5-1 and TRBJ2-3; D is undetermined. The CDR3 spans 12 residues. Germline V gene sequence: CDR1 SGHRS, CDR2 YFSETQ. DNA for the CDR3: TGCGCAAGCAGCCGGGCCCCAGGTACGCAGTATTTT. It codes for CASSRAPGTQYF.

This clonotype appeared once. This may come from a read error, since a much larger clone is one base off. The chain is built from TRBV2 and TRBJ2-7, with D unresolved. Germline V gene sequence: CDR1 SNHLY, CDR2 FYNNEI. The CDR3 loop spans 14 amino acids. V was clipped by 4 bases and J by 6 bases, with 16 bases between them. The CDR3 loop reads CASSVQLLKSEQYF. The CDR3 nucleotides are TGTGCCAGCAGTGTACAGCTACTTAAGAGCGAGCAGTACTTC.

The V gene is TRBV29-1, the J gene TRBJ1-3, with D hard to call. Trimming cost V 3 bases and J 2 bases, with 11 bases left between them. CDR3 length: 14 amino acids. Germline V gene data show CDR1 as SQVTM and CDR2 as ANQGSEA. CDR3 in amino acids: CSVELPSPGNTIYF. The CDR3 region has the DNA TGCAGCGTTGAGCTCCCCAGTCCTGGAAACACCATATATTTT.

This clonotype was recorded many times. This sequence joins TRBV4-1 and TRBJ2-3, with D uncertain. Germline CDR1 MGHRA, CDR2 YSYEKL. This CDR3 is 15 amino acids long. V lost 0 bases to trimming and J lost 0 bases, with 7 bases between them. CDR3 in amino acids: CASSQDKRSTDTQYF. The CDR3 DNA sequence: TGCGCCAGCAGCCAAGATAAGAGGAGCACAGATACGCAGTATTTT.

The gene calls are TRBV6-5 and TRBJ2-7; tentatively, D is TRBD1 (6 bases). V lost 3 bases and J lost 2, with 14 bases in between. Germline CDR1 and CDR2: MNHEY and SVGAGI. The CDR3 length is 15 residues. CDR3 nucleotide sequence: TGTGCCAGCAGTTATATCGGGGACACTGCCTACGAGCAGTACTTC. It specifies CASSYIGDTAYEQYF.

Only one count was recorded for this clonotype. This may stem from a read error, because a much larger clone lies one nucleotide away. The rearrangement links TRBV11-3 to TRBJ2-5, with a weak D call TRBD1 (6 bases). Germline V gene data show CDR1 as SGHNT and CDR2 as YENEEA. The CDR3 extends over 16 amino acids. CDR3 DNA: TGTGCCAGGAGCTTAGATCAAGGACAGCCCCTTTGGACCCAGTACTTC. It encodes CARSLDQGQPLWTQYF.

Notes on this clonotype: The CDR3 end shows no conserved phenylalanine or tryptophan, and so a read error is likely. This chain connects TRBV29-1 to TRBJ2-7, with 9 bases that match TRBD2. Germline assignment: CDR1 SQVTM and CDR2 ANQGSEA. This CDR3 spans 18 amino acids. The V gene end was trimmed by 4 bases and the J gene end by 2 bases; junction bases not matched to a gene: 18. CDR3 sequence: CSVADGSFGLAGTYEQYL. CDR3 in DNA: TGCAGCGTTGCAGACGGGTCATTTGGGCTAGCGGGGACCTACGAGCAGTACCTC.

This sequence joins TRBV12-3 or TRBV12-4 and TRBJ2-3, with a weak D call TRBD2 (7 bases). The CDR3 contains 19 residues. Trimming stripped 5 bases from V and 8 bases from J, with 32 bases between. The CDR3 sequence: CASSPRGQLARGPGGTQYF. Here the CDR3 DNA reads TGTGCCAGCAGTCCCCGGGGGCAACTAGCGAGAGGGCCAGGTGGTACGCAGTATTTT.

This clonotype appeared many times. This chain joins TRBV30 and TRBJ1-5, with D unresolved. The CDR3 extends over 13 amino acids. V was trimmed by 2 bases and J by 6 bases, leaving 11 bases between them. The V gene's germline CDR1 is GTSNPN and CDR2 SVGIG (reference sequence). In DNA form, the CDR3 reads TGTGCCTGGAGTCGGCAGCAGAGTCAGCCCCAGCATTTT. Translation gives CAWSRQQSQPQHF.

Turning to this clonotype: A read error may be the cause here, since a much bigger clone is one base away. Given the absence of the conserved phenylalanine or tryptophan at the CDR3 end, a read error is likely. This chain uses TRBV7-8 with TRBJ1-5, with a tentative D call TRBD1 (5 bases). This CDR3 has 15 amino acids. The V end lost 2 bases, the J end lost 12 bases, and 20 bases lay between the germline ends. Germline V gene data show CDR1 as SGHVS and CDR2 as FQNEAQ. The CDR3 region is CASSLNRQGGMHQHL. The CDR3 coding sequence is TGTGCCAGCAGCTTAAATAGGCAGGGCGGTATGCACCAGCATTTA.

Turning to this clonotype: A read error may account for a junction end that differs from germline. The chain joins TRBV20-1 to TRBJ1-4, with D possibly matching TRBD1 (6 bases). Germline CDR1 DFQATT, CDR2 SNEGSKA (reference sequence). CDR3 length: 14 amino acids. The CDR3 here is CSAPTSGVDEKLFF. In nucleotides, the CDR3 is TGCAGTGCTCCAACGTCAGGGGTCGATGAAAAACTCTTTTTT.

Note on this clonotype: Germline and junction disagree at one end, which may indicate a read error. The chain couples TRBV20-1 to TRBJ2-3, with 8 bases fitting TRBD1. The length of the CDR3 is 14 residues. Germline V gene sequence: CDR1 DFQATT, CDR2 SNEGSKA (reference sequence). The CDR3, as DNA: TGCAGTGCAAAACGGGACAGGAGCACAGAAACGCAGTATTTT. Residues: CSAKRDRSTETQYF.

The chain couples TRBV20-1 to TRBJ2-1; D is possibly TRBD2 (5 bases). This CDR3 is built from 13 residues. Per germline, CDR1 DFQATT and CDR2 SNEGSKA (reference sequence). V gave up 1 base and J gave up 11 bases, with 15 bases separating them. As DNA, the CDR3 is TGCAGTGCTAGAGGTCCTAGCTGGGCCAAGCAGTTCTTC. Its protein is CSARGPSWAKQFF.

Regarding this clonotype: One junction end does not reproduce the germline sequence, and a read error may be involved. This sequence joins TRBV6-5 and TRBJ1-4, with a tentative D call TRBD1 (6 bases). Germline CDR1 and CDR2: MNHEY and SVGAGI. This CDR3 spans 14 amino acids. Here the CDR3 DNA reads TGTGCCAGCAGAATTGGAGGGGGGGATGAAAAACTGTATTTT. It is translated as CASRIGGGDEKLYF.

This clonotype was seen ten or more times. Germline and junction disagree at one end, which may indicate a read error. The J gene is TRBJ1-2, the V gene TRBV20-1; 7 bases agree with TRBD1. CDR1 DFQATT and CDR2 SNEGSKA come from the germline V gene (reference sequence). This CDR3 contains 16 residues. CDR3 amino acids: CSAGENLGQALYGYTF. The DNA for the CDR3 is TGCAGTGCTGGAGAAAATCTAGGACAGGCGCTATATGGCTACACCTTC.

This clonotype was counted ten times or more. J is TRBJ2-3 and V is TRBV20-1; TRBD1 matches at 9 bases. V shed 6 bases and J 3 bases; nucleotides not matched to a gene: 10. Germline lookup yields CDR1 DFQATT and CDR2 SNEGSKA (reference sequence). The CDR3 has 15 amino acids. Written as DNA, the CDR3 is TGCAGTGCGACACCGGACAGGGGTATAACAGATACGCAGTATTTT. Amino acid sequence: CSATPDRGITDTQYF.

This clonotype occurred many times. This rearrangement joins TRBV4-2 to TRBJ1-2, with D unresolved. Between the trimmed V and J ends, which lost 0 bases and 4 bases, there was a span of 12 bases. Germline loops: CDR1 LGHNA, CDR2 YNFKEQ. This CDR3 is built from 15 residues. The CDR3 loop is CASSQEAQTGYGYTF. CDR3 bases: TGTGCCAGCAGCCAAGAGGCTCAAACGGGCTATGGCTACACCTTC.

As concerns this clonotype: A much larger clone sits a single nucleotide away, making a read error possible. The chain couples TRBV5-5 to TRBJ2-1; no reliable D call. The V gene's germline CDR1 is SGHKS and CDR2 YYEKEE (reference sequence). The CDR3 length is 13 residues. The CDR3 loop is CAISLVPETEQFF. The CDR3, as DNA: TGTGCCATCAGCTTGGTCCCGGAGACTGAGCAGTTCTTC. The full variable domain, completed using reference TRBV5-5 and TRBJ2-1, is DAGVTQSPTHLIKTRGQQVTLRCSPISGHKSVSWYQQVLGQGPQFIFQYYEKEERGRGNFPDRFSARQFPNYSSELNVNALLLGDSALYLCAISLVPETEQFFGPGTRLTVL.

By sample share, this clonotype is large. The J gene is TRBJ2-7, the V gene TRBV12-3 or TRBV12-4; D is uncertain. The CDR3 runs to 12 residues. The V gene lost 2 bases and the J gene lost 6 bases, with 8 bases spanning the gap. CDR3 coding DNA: TGTGCCAGCAGTTTACAGCCTGGCGAGCAGTACTTC. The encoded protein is CASSLQPGEQYF.

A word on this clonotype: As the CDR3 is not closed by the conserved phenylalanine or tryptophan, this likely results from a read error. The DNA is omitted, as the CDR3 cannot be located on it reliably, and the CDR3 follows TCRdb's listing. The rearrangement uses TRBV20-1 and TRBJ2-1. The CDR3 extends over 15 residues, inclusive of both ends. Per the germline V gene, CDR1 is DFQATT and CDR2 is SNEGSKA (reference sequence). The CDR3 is CSARDPSASYNEQIL.

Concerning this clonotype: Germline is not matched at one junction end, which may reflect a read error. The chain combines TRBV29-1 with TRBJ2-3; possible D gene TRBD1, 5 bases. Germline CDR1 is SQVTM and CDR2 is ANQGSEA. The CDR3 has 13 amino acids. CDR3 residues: CSVRNSRTGTQYF. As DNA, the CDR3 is TGCAGCGTGAGGAATTCTAGAACAGGTACGCAGTATTTT.

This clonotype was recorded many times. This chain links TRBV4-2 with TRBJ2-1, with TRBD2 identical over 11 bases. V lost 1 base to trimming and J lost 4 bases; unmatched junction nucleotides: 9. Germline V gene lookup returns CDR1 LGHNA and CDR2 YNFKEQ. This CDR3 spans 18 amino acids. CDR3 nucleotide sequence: TGTGCCAGCAGCCAAGCCCTTCGACTAGCGGGAAGGTACAATGAGCAGTTCTTC. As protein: CASSQALRLAGRYNEQFF.

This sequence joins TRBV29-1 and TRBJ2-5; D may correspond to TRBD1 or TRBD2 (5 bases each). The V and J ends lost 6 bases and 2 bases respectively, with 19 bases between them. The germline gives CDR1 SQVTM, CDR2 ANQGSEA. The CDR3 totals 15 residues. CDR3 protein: CSVRGEGYGQETQYF. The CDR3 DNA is TGCAGCGTCCGGGGTGAGGGGTATGGACAAGAGACCCAGTACTTC.

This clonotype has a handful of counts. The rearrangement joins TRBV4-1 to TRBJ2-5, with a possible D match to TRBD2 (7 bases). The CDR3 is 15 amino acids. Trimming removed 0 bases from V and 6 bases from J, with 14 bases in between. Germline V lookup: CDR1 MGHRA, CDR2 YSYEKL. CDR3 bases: TGCGCCAGCAGCCAAGACGGAGGGGGGGCAAAGACCCAGTACTTC. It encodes CASSQDGGGAKTQYF.

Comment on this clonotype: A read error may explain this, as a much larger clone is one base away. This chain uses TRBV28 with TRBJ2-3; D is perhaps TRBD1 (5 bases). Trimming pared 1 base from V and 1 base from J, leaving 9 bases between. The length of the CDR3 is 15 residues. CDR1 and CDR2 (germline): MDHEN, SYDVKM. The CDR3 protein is CASSLYQQGTDTQYF. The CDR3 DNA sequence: TGTGCCAGCAGTTTATACCAACAGGGCACAGATACGCAGTATTTT.